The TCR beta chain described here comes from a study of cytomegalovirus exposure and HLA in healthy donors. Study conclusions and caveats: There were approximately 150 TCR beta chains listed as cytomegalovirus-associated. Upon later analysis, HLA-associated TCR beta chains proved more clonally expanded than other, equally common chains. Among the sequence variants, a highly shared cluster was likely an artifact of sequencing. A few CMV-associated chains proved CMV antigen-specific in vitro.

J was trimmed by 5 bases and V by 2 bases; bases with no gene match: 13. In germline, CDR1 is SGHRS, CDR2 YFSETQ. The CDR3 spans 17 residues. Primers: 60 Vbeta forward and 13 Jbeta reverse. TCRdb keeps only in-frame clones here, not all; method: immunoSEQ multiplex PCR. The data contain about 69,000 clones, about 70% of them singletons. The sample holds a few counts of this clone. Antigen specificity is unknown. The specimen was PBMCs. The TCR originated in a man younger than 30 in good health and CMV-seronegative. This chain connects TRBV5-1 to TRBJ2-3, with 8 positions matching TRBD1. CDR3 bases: TGCGCCAGCAGCTTTGACAGGGGATACAGTGAGGGAGATACGCAGTATTTT. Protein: CASSFDRGYSEGDTQYF.